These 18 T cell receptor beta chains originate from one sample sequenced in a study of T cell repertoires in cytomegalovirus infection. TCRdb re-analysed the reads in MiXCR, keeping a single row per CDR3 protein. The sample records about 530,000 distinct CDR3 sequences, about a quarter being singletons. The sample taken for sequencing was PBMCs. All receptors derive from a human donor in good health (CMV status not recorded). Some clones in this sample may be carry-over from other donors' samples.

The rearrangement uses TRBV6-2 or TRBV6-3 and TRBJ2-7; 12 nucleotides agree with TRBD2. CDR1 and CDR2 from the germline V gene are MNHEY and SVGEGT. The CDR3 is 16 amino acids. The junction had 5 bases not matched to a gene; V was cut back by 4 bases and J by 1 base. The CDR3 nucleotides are TGTGCCAGCAGTTCCCACGGGACTAGCGGGTCCTACGAGCAGTACTTC. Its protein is CASSSHGTSGSYEQYF.

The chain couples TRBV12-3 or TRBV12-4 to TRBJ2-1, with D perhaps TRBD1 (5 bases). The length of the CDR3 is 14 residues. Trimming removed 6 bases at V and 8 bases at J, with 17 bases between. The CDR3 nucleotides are TGTGCCAGCAGACCCATCGGCCAGGGCCATGAGCAGTTCTTC. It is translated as CASRPIGQGHEQFF.

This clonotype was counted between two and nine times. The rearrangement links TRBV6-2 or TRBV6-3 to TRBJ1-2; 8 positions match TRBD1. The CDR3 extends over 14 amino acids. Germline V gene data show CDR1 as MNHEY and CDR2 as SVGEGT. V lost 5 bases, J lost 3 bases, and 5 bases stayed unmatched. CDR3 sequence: CASSHGQGYYGYTF. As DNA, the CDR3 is TGTGCCAGCAGTCACGGACAGGGATACTATGGCTACACCTTC.

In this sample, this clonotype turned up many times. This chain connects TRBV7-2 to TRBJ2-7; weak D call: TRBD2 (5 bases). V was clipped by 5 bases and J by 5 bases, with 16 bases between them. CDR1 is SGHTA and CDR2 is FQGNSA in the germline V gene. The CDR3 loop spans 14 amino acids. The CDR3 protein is CASSHGLLVNEQYV. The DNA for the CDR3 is TGTGCCAGCAGCCACGGACTGCTTGTGAACGAGCAGTACGTC.

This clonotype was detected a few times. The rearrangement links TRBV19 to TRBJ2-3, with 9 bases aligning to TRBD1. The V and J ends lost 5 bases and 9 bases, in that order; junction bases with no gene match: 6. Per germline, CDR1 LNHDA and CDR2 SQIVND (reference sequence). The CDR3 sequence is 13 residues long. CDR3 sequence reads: CASSGDRVGTQYF. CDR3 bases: TGTGCCAGTAGTGGGGACAGGGTGGGGACGCAGTATTTT.

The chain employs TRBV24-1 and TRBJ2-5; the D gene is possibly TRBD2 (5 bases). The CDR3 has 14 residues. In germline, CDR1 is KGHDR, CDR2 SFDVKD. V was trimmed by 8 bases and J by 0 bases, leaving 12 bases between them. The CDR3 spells CATMGSAYQETQYF. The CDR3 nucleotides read TGTGCCACCATGGGGAGCGCCTACCAAGAGACCCAGTACTTC.

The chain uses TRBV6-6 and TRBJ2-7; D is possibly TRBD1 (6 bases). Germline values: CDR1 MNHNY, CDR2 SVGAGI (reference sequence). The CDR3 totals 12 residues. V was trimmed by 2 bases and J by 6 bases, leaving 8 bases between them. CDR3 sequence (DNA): TGTGCCAGCAGTTACACAGGGAGCGAGCAGTACGTC. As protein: CASSYTGSEQYV.

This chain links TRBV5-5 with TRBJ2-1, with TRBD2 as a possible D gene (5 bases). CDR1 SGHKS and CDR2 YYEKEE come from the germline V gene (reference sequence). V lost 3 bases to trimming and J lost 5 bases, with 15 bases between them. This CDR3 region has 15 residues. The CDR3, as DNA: TGTGCCAGCAGCTCTAAACTAGGGTCCCACAATGAGCAGTTCTTC. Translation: CASSSKLGSHNEQFF.

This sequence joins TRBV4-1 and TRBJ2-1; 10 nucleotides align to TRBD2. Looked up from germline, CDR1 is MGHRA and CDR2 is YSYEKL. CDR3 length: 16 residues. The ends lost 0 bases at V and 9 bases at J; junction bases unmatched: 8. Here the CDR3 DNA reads TGCGCCAGCAGCCAAGAAGAATTAGCGGGAGGTGGTGAGCAGTTCTTC. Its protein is CASSQEELAGGGEQFF.

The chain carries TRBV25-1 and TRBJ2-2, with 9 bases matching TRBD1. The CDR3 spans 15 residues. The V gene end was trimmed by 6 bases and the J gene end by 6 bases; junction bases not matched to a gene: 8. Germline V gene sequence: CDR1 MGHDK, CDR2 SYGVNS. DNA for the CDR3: TGTGCCAGCAGGGGGGGGACAGGGCAGGCCGGGGAGCTGTTTTTT. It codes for CASRGGTGQAGELFF.

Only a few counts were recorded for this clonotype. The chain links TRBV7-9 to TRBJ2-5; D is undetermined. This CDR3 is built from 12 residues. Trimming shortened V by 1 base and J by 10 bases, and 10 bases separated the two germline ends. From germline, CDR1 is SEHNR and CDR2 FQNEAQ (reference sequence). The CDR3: CASSLVTAHQYF. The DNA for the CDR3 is TGTGCCAGCAGCTTAGTGACCGCGCACCAGTACTTC.

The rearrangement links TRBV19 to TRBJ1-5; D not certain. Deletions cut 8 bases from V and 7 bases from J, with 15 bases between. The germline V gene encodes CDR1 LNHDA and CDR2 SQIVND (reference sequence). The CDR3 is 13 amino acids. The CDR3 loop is CASGLAVGQPQHF. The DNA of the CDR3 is TGTGCCAGTGGCCTCGCGGTCGGGCAGCCCCAGCATTTT.

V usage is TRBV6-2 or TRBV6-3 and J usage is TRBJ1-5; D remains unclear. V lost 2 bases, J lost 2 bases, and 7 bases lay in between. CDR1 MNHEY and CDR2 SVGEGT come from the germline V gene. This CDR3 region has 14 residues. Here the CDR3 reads CASSYARGNQPQHF. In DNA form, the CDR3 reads TGTGCCAGCAGTTACGCACGGGGCAATCAGCCCCAGCATTTT.

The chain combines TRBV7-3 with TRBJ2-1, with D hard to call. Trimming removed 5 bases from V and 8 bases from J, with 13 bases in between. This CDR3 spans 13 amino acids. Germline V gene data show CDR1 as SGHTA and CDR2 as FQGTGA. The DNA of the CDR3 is TGTGCCAGCAGCCAAACCGGCCCGGATGAGCAGTTCTTC. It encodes CASSQTGPDEQFF.

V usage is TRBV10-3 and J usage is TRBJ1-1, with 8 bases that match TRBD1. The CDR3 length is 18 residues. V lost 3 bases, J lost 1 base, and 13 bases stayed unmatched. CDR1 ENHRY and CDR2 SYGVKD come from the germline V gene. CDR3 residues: CAISDSRTGPFANTEAFF. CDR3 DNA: TGTGCCATCAGTGACTCCCGGACAGGGCCCTTTGCGAACACTGAAGCTTTCTTT.

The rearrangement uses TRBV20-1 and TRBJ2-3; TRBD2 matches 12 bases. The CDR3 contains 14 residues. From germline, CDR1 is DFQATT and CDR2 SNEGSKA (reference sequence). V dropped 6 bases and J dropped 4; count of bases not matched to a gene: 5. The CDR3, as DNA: TGCAGTGCCCTGACTAGCGGGAGAGCAGATACGCAGTATTTT. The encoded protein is CSALTSGRADTQYF.

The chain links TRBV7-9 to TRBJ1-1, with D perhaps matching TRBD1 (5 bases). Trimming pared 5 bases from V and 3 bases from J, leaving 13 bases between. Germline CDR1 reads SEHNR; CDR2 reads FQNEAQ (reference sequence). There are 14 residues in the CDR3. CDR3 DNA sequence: TGTGCCAGCAGCCCACGGGGGGAGGACACTGAAGCTTTCTTT. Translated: CASSPRGEDTEAFF.

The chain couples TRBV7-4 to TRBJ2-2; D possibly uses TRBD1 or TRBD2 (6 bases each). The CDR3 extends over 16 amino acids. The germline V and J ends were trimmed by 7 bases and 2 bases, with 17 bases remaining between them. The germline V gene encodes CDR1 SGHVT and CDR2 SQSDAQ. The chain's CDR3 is CASNLVGGGNTGELFF. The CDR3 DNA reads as TGTGCCAGCAACCTAGTAGGGGGAGGAAACACCGGGGAGCTGTTTTTT.